The present T cell receptor beta chain was sequenced within a study of blood T cell repertoires in COVID-19. In the original workflow: The authors estimated nucleated cell counts from reference gene primer amplification. Some clones are missing from TCRdb's copy, which holds only in-frame ones; the method was immunoSEQ multiplex PCR. D and trimming were read from the DNA, whereas the V and J calls and clone size are those reported in that table. The table shows about 220,000 clones, with about 80% occurring only once. V lost 2 bases, J lost 4 bases, and 25 bases lay in between. The CDR3 has 19 residues. CDR1 and CDR2 from the germline V gene are SGHTA and FQGNSA.

The source of this sequence is a woman aged 55-70 years with acute or convalescent COVID-19. This chain links TRBV7-2 with TRBJ2-3; the D gene is possibly TRBD1 (6 bases). The sequenced sample was peripheral blood. The chain's CDR3 is CASSLQFRVGQGKSDTQYF. The DNA of the CDR3 is TGTGCCAGCAGCTTACAGTTTAGGGTCGGGCAGGGGAAATCAGATACGCAGTATTTT.